A selection of T cell receptor beta chains follows, all from one sample in a study of vaccination effects on CD4 cells after COVID-19. These receptors have no identified antigens. TCRdb's table, derived via immunoSEQ multiplex PCR, lists solely in-frame clones and lacks some. Among under 80,000 clones listed, around 70% were seen once. The source material was CD4+ T cells from PBMCs cultured with HCoV-229E spike peptides, sampled before COVID-19 vaccination. The receptors were sampled from a human donor who received a COVID-19 vaccine. Each CDR3 is given with its conserved first and last residue. A D gene is named only where the DNA matches it firmly. Not all rows give a size; the values are once, few, many and, for expanded clones, a class.

TRBD2	-	TRBJ2-2	TRBV5-1	TGCGCCAGCCGAAGGACTAGCGGAAACACCGGGGAGCTGTTTTTT	CASRRTSGNTGELFF
TRBD2	-	TRBJ2-1	TRBV7-9	TGTGCCAGCAATGGTCCAGCGGGAAGCAATGAGCAGTTCTTC	CASNGPAGSNEQFF
TRBD2	-	TRBJ2-5	TRBV7-2	TGTGCCAGCAGGGGAGGGGAGACCCAGTACTTC	CASRGGETQYF
TRBD1	few	TRBJ1-1	TRBV5-1	TGCGCCAGCAGCTGGCGGACAGGGGGATTGAACACTGAAGCTTTCTTT	CASSWRTGGLNTEAFF
-	-	TRBJ1-1	TRBV5-1	TGCGCCAGCAGCCCCGACGGGAACACTGAAGCTTTCTTT	CASSPDGNTEAFF
-	-	TRBJ2-5	TRBV28	TGTGCCAGCAGTTTATGGAGGGCAGGGGGGGAGGAGACCCAGTACTTC	CASSLWRAGGEETQYF
-	-	TRBJ1-5	TRBV6-1	TGTGCCAGCAGTGAAGGGGATGGGTTGGGCAATCAGCCCCAGCATTTT	CASSEGDGLGNQPQHF
-	-	TRBJ2-1	TRBV3-1/TRBV3-2	TGTGCCAGCAGCCAACCCTACAATGAGCAGTTCTTC	CASSQPYNEQFF
-	-	TRBJ1-1	TRBV10-1	TGCGCCAGCAGTGGTTCACCAGGCCTGGGGGCTTTCTTT	CASSGSPGLGAFF
-	few	TRBJ1-5	TRBV15	TGTGCCACCAGCAGAGTGGACACCCTTTATCAGCCCCAGCATTTT	CATSRVDTLYQPQHF
-	-	TRBJ1-6	TRBV12-3/TRBV12-4	TGTGCCAGCAGCCCCTTCGGGGTGTCACCCCTCCACTTT	CASSPFGVSPLHF
-	-	TRBJ2-1	TRBV12-3/TRBV12-4	TGTGCCAGCAGTTTATGGGGGAAAGCGCCGTTCTTC	CASSLWGKAPFF
-	once	TRBJ1-5	TRBV27	TGTGCCAGCAGCCCTTTGAGGTCCAATCAGCCCCAGCATTTT	CASSPLRSNQPQHF
-	once	TRBJ2-5	TRBV5-1	TGCGCCAGCAGCTTGCCAGGGACCGTCCAAGAGACCCAGTACTTC	CASSLPGTVQETQYF
-	-	TRBJ1-3	TRBV15	TGTGCCACCAGCAGAGTGCGGGGCACGGGGCAGGGCTCTGGAAACACCATATATTTT	CATSRVRGTGQGSGNTIYF
-	-	TRBJ1-1	TRBV6-6	TGTGCCAGCACGCGGGGGCCCTACACTGAAGCTTTCTTT	CASTRGPYTEAFF
-	-	TRBJ1-3	TRBV18	TGTGCCAGCTCACCAGGCCCTTCTGGAAACACCATATATTTT	CASSPGPSGNTIYF
TRBD1	-	TRBJ1-2	TRBV7-2	TGTGCCAGCAGTCCCGACAGGGGGCGCGGTGGCTACACCTTC	CASSPDRGRGGYTF
-	-	TRBJ2-1	TRBV11-3	TGTGCCAGCAGCTTAGCCAGTTACAATGAGCAGTTCTTC	CASSLASYNEQFF